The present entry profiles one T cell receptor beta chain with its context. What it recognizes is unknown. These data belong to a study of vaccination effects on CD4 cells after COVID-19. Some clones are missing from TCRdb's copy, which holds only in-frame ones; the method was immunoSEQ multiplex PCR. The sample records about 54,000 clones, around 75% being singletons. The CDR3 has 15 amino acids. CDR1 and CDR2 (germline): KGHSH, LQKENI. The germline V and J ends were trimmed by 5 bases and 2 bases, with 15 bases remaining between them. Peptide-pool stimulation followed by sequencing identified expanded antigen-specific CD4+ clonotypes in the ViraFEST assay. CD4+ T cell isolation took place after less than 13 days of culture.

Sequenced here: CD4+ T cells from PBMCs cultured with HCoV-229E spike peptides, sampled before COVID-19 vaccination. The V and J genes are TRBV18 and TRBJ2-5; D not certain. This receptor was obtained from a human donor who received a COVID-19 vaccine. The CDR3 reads CASSSGPGGQETQYF. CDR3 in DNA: TGTGCCAGCTCATCTGGTCCGGGTGGACAAGAGACCCAGTACTTC.